This T cell receptor (beta chain) was profiled in a study of CD8+ T cells in alopecia areata. General study results and limits: Among patients, TCR sharing was less clear than in mice, a difference possibly due in part to HLA diversity in the patient population.

The ends lost 1 base at V and 5 bases at J; junction bases unmatched: 12. Germline values: CDR1 SGHDN, CDR2 FVKESK. The CDR3 is made up of 17 amino acids. Investigators isolated RNA and reverse transcribed it into cDNA to act as the sequencing template. Produced via immunoSEQ multiplex PCR; TCRdb's table is partial and in-frame only. The data show approximately 180,000 clones, with under 80% seen just once and approximately 1.4% held by the top ten. Treatment specified: oral pan-JAK inhibitor, 5-10 mg twice daily. Both peripheral blood and punch biopsies of lesional scalp skin were obtained from patients who had alopecia areata. In the case of this clone: What it binds is unknown.

The TCR comes from a human donor with alopecia areata. This chain connects TRBV14 to TRBJ2-5, with 8 bases fitting TRBD1. Sequencing was performed on CD4+ T cells sorted from blood, taken at week 49, from a patient treated with tofacitinib. Here the CDR3 reads CASSQAHDRGYVETQYF. In nucleotides, the CDR3 is TGTGCCAGCAGCCAAGCCCACGACAGGGGTTACGTCGAGACCCAGTACTTC.